This TCR beta chain was recovered during a study of blood T cell repertoires in COVID-19. Looking at the study overall: Acute and convalescent COVID-19 samples came from the United States, Italy and Spain. The cDNA or gDNA used as material had been derived from T cells, B-cell-depleted T cells, or PBMCs.

Per the authors' pipeline: Reference gene primer amplification gave nucleated cell count estimates. Here immunoSEQ multiplex PCR was the method, and the copy in TCRdb shows in-frame clones only, minus some. V and J calls and clone size are those listed in that table; D and trimming were worked out from the DNA. The profile shows around 300,000 clones, around 86% of them singletons. Germline loops: CDR1 SGDLS, CDR2 YYNGEE. The CDR3 covers 14 residues. The V and J ends lost 3 bases and 5 bases, in that order; junction bases with no gene match: 6. This sequence originates from a young woman with active or convalescent COVID-19. Source material: peripheral blood. This chain uses TRBV9 with TRBJ2-3; 7 nucleotides match TRBD1. The CDR3 nucleotides are TGTGCCAGCAGCGACGGCAGGGGGTTAGATACGCAGTATTTT. The encoded protein is CASSDGRGLDTQYF.